Presented here are 25 T cell receptor beta chains from one specimen sequenced in a study of beta chain features in type 1 diabetes. cDNA synthesis used the whole RNA isolate, giving expressed TCRB sequences. The assay was immunoSEQ multiplex PCR, and TCRdb's table has in-frame clones only and misses some. This sample has 350,000 to 450,000 clones; more than 12% occur once, and the top ten carry more than 0.015%. The sequencing sample was made of naive CD4+ T cells from blood. The receptors were sampled from a woman aged 18 to 35 in good health.

This rearrangement joins TRBV4-2 to TRBJ2-7; TRBD2 matches 7 bases. Germline CDR1 LGHNA, CDR2 YNFKEQ. V shed 4 bases, J shed 2 bases, and the junction held 8 bases outside the gene matches. This CDR3 contains 15 residues. CDR3 nucleotide sequence: TGTGCCAGCAGCCGAGAGGCGGGGGAAGCCTACGAGCAGTACTTC. Protein sequence: CASSREAGEAYEQYF.

This clone was picked up a small number of times. The chain is built from TRBV5-1 and TRBJ2-1, with 8 bases fitting TRBD2. Losses at the gene ends were 1 base for V and 1 base for J; bases not matched to a gene: 4. CDR1 SGHRS and CDR2 YFSETQ come from the germline V gene. The CDR3 is made up of 16 amino acids. The CDR3 sequence is CASSLIAGNSYNEQFF. In DNA form, the CDR3 reads TGCGCCAGCAGCTTGATAGCGGGAAATTCCTACAATGAGCAGTTCTTC. Using reference TRBV5-1 and TRBJ2-1 for the parts outside the CDR3, the full variable domain is KAGVTQTPRYLIKTRGQQVTLSCSPISGHRSVSWYQQTPGQGLQFLFEYFSETQRNKGNFPGRFSGRQFSNSRSEMNVSTLELGDSALYLCASSLIAGNSYNEQFFGPGTRLTVL.

This clone was picked up a small number of times. J is TRBJ2-1 and V is TRBV18, with TRBD1 identical over 9 bases. Unmatched junction bases numbered 6, after V lost 3 bases and J lost 3 bases. Looked up from germline, CDR1 is KGHSH and CDR2 is LQKENI. This CDR3 region has 16 residues. The CDR3, as DNA: TGTGCCAGCTCACCTGCCGGGACAGGGAGCTACAATGAGCAGTTCTTC. Translation: CASSPAGTGSYNEQFF.

This clone showed up just a few times. The chain carries TRBV7-9 and TRBJ2-7; 7 nucleotides line up with TRBD1. V gave up 6 bases and J gave up 2 bases; unmatched junction bases: 7. This CDR3 is built from 14 residues. From germline, CDR1 is SEHNR and CDR2 FQNEAQ (reference sequence). In DNA form, the CDR3 reads TGTGCCAGCAGGACGGGACAGACACCCTACGAGCAGTACTTC. Translation: CASRTGQTPYEQYF.

V usage is TRBV7-9 and J usage is TRBJ1-1; D call uncertain. The CDR3 consists of 13 residues. CDR1 and CDR2 (germline): SEHNR, FQNEAQ (reference sequence). Trimming shortened V by 2 bases and J by 7 bases, and 11 bases separated the two germline ends. The CDR3 nucleotides are TGTGCCAGCAGCTTACACGACGGACTTGAAGCTTTCTTT. As protein: CASSLHDGLEAFF.

The chain combines TRBV28 with TRBJ2-1, with D hard to call. The CDR3 has 12 residues. The V and J ends lost 5 bases and 6 bases respectively, with 8 bases between them. Germline lookup yields CDR1 MDHEN and CDR2 SYDVKM. The CDR3 DNA reads TGTGCCAGCAGTCCCCCTCTCAATGAGCAGTTCTTC. It translates to CASSPPLNEQFF.

V is TRBV5-1 and J is TRBJ1-1; perhaps TRBD1 as D (6 bases). Trimming shortened V by 4 bases and J by 4 bases, and 20 bases separated the two germline ends. There are 16 residues in the CDR3. In germline, CDR1 is SGHRS, CDR2 YFSETQ. The CDR3 reads CASSPRLTGMGTEAFF. CDR3 DNA sequence: TGCGCCAGCAGCCCACGCTTGACAGGTATGGGCACTGAAGCTTTCTTT.

The chain joins TRBV30 to TRBJ2-1; D not certain. This CDR3 is built from 15 residues. Germline loops: CDR1 GTSNPN, CDR2 SVGIG (reference sequence). V lost 3 bases and J 3 bases, leaving 15 bases between the germline ends. CDR3 sequence: CAWRRSSLSYNEQFF. The CDR3 DNA reads as TGTGCCTGGAGGCGATCCTCACTAAGCTACAATGAGCAGTTCTTC.

The J gene is TRBJ1-3, the V gene TRBV30; D may be TRBD1 (5 bases). V was cut by 4 bases and J by 5 bases, with 12 bases left in between. Looked up from germline, CDR1 is GTSNPN and CDR2 is SVGIG (reference sequence). This CDR3 contains 13 residues. CDR3 coding DNA: TGTGCCTGGACCGCAGGGCCACGAAACACCATATATTTT. Its translation is CAWTAGPRNTIYF.

This clone was counted only a few times. The chain recombines TRBV29-1 with TRBJ1-5, with 8 positions matching TRBD1. The CDR3 contains 14 residues. The V segment lost 4 bases and the J segment 1 base; nucleotides outside the gene matches: 3. Per the germline V gene, CDR1 is SQVTM and CDR2 is ANQGSEA. The CDR3, as DNA: TGCAGCGTTGTGACAGGGGTGAGCAATCAGCCCCAGCATTTT. This encodes CSVVTGVSNQPQHF. Based on the CDR3 plus reference TRBV29-1 and TRBJ1-5, the full variable domain is SAVISQKPSRDICQRGTSLTIQCQVDSQVTMMFWYRQQPGQSLTLIATANQGSEATYESGFVIDKFPISRPNLTFSTLTVSNMSPEDSSIYLCSVVTGVSNQPQHFGDGTRLSIL.

This clone was picked up a small number of times. The chain carries TRBV28 and TRBJ1-2; D uncertain. The CDR3 consists of 15 residues. CDR1 is MDHEN, CDR2 SYDVKM, per germline. The V end lost 5 bases, the J end lost 6 bases, and 19 bases lay between the germline ends. The CDR3 loop reads CASSEWREMINGYTF. In nucleotides, the CDR3 is TGTGCCAGCAGTGAGTGGAGGGAGATGATCAATGGCTACACCTTC.

This clone has a handful of counts. The rearrangement joins TRBV11-2 to TRBJ2-4, with 7 bases identical to TRBD2. Trimming removed 3 bases from V and 3 bases from J; junction bases left unmatched: 17. Germline CDR1 and CDR2: SGHAT and FQNNGV. The CDR3 is made up of 19 amino acids. Here the CDR3 DNA reads TGTGCCAGCAGCTTCCCCCGGGGCGGGAGAGGTTGGAGCAAAAACATTCAGTACTTC. Protein: CASSFPRGGRGWSKNIQYF.

The J gene is TRBJ1-1, the V gene TRBV7-2, with 8 bases matching TRBD1. The germline V gene has CDR1 SGHTA and CDR2 FQGNSA. CDR3 length: 15 residues. Trimming removed 5 bases from V and 3 bases from J; junction bases left unmatched: 8. CDR3 nucleotide sequence: TGTGCCAGCAGCGGAGGGGCAGGGGGCTACACTGAAGCTTTCTTT. This sequence encodes CASSGGAGGYTEAFF.

This sequence joins TRBV28 and TRBJ1-4; D possibly corresponds to TRBD1 (5 bases). V lost 4 bases and J 8 bases, leaving 14 bases between the germline ends. CDR3 length equals 14 residues. CDR1 is MDHEN, CDR2 SYDVKM, per germline. CDR3 sequence (DNA): TGTGCCAGCAGTTATCCAGGACATCCCGAAAAACTGTTTTTT. The encoded protein is CASSYPGHPEKLFF.

This clone was recorded a few times. CDR3 loop: CAISAAGYTAYEQYF. CDR3 coding DNA: TGTGCCATCAGTGCGGCGGGGTACACAGCCTACGAGCAGTACTTC. The J gene is TRBJ2-7, the V gene TRBV10-3; maybe TRBD2 (6 bases). The germline gives CDR1 ENHRY, CDR2 SYGVKD. V lost 4 bases to trimming and J lost 2 bases, with 15 bases between them. The CDR3 length is 15 residues.

The chain joins TRBV20-1 to TRBJ2-7; the D is unclear. V was trimmed by 2 bases and J by 6 bases, leaving 8 bases between them. CDR3 length: 11 residues. CDR1 and CDR2 (germline): DFQATT, SNEGSKA (reference sequence). CDR3 DNA: TGCAGTGCTAGACCCGTCCGCGAGCAGTACTTC. This codes for CSARPVREQYF.

The sample holds a few counts of this clone. This chain uses TRBV28 with TRBJ1-5; no firm D call. The germline gives CDR1 MDHEN, CDR2 SYDVKM. Trimming left V 8 bases short and J 0 bases short, with 8 bases between. The CDR3 is 13 amino acids. In DNA, the CDR3 is TGTGCCAGCGGAGAAGATAGCAATCAGCCCCAGCATTTT. This gives the protein CASGEDSNQPQHF.

This clone was seen only a few times. Other DNA sequences within the sample encode an identical CDR3. The J gene is TRBJ1-1, the V gene TRBV28; 7 bases are a match to TRBD1. Per germline, CDR1 MDHEN and CDR2 SYDVKM. Germline trimming cut 5 bases from V and 0 bases from J; bases unmatched to any gene: 0. CDR3 size: 13 residues. The CDR3 loop is CASSGTVNTEAFF. CDR3 bases: TGTGCCAGCAGTGGGACAGTGAACACTGAAGCTTTCTTT.

Notes on this clone: Other nucleotide sequences from this sample produce the same CDR3. The rearrangement uses TRBV7-2 and TRBJ2-7, with D perhaps TRBD2 (6 bases). V was shortened by 0 bases and J by 0 bases, with 9 bases between the two germline ends. From germline, CDR1 is SGHTA and CDR2 FQGNSA. This CDR3 comprises 15 residues. The CDR3 reads CASSLALTSSYEQYF. The CDR3 coding sequence is TGTGCCAGCAGCTTAGCACTGACTAGCTCCTACGAGCAGTACTTC.

This clone was found a few times. V and J are TRBV6-5 and TRBJ2-7; 12 nucleotides align to TRBD2. Germline CDR1 is MNHEY and CDR2 is SVGAGI. The CDR3 is made up of 16 amino acids. Losses at the gene ends were 0 bases for V and 4 bases for J; bases not matched to a gene: 4. CDR3 residues: CASSYSTSGSVYEQYF. In DNA form, the CDR3 reads TGTGCCAGCAGTTACTCGACTAGCGGGAGTGTATACGAGCAGTACTTC.

This clone was recorded a few times. This sequence joins TRBV2 and TRBJ2-1, with D possibly TRBD1 on 6 matching bases. CDR3 length: 14 residues. Trimming cost V 7 bases and J 0 bases, with 10 bases left between them. The germline CDR1 and CDR2 sequences are SNHLY and FYNNEI. The CDR3 reads CASNTGNSYNEQFF. In nucleotides, the CDR3 is TGTGCCAGCAATACAGGGAACTCCTACAATGAGCAGTTCTTC.

This sequence joins TRBV7-2 and TRBJ1-5; 7 nucleotides match TRBD1. The CDR3 is 14 residues long. Per the germline V gene, CDR1 is SGHTA and CDR2 is FQGNSA. The J segment lost 6 bases and the V segment lost 3 bases, leaving 5 bases of the junction unmatched. The chain's CDR3 is CASSFYRGAQPQHF. The CDR3 DNA is TGTGCCAGCAGCTTCTACAGGGGCGCTCAGCCCCAGCATTTT.

This clone was counted between two and nine times. The chain employs TRBV30 and TRBJ1-1; D is unresolved. This CDR3 region has 11 residues. CDR1 is GTSNPN, CDR2 SVGIG, per germline (reference sequence). Trimming shortened V by 7 bases and J by 5 bases, and 11 bases separated the two germline ends. The CDR3 is CAFRRGTEAFF. The CDR3 DNA reads TGTGCCTTCCGACGGGGAACTGAAGCTTTCTTT.

This chain connects TRBV28 to TRBJ1-1; TRBD1 might be the D (6 bases). Germline CDR1 MDHEN, CDR2 SYDVKM. V dropped 6 bases and J dropped 5 bases, with 16 bases sitting between them. CDR3 length: 14 amino acids. This CDR3 reads CASSEGQFGTEAFF. For the CDR3, the DNA is TGTGCCAGCAGCGAGGGACAATTCGGAACTGAAGCTTTCTTT. Full variable domain (missing parts from reference TRBV28 and TRBJ1-1): DVKVTQSSRYLVKRTGEKVFLECVQDMDHENMFWYRQDPGLGLRLIYFSYDVKMKEKGDIPEGYSVSREKKERFSLILESASTNQTSMYLCASSEGQFGTEAFFGQGTRLTVV.

The table lists this clone with a few counts. The chain employs TRBV14 and TRBJ2-6, with D perhaps TRBD1 (5 bases). Germline V lookup: CDR1 SGHDN, CDR2 FVKESK. The CDR3 extends over 16 amino acids. V was clipped by 2 bases and J by 0 bases, with 8 bases between them. The DNA of the CDR3 is TGTGCCAGCAGCCAAACCAGGGCCTCTGGGGCCAACGTCCTGACTTTC. Translating it yields CASSQTRASGANVLTF.